This T cell receptor (beta chain) was documented in a study of prognosis after radiotherapy for stage I lung cancer. Germline CDR1 is DFQATT and CDR2 is SNEGSKA (reference sequence). The CDR3 loop spans 14 amino acids. Trimming pared 5 bases from V and 1 base from J, leaving 11 bases between. Amplification of the TCR beta CDR3 (from genomic DNA) was done by two-round multiplex PCR. The first round of PCR was done with primers that matched each TRBV and TRBJ gene. TCRdb processed the multiplex PCR reads anew with MiXCR; each CDR3 protein has one entry. The table records fewer than 25,000 distinct CDR3 sequences, about 37% of them present only once.

V usage is TRBV20-1 and J usage is TRBJ2-2; tentatively, D is TRBD2 (5 bases). This sequence originates from a donor aged 50 or older with non-small cell lung cancer. The source was PBMCs, collected before or after stereotactic body radiation therapy (not recorded which). The CDR3 loop reads CSAFGLQNTGELFF. CDR3 coding DNA: TGCAGTGCTTTTGGACTGCAGAACACCGGGGAGCTGTTTTTT.